This T cell receptor (beta chain) was recorded in a study of T cell responses to AZD1222 COVID-19 vaccine. Study at large: It was second doses at about 4 or about 12 weeks that were pooled.

Assay: immunoSEQ multiplex PCR; the TCRdb copy retains only in-frame clones and omits some. The data hold 100,000 to 150,000 clones, with roughly 89% observed a single time. Study-level results: Baseline seropositivity occurred in only a handful of AZD1222 recipients. Regions 160-218 and 743-854 dominated among vaccine-associated CD4 TCRs spanning spike. Sampling captured repertoires only after the peak T cell response.

Trimming pared 5 bases from V and 4 bases from J, leaving 15 bases between. CDR1 is MNHEY, CDR2 SMNVEV, per germline (reference sequence). This CDR3 has 15 amino acids. This clone was seen once. Its matching antigen is unknown. This chain uses TRBV27 with TRBJ1-3; D possibly corresponds to TRBD1 (6 bases). Here the sequenced sample was peripheral blood, taken on day 0 of AZD1222 vaccination. This TCR came from an adult in good health. CDR3 in amino acids: CASSPMWGPGNTIYF. CDR3 sequence (DNA): TGTGCCAGCAGTCCCATGTGGGGGCCCGGAAACACCATATATTTT.